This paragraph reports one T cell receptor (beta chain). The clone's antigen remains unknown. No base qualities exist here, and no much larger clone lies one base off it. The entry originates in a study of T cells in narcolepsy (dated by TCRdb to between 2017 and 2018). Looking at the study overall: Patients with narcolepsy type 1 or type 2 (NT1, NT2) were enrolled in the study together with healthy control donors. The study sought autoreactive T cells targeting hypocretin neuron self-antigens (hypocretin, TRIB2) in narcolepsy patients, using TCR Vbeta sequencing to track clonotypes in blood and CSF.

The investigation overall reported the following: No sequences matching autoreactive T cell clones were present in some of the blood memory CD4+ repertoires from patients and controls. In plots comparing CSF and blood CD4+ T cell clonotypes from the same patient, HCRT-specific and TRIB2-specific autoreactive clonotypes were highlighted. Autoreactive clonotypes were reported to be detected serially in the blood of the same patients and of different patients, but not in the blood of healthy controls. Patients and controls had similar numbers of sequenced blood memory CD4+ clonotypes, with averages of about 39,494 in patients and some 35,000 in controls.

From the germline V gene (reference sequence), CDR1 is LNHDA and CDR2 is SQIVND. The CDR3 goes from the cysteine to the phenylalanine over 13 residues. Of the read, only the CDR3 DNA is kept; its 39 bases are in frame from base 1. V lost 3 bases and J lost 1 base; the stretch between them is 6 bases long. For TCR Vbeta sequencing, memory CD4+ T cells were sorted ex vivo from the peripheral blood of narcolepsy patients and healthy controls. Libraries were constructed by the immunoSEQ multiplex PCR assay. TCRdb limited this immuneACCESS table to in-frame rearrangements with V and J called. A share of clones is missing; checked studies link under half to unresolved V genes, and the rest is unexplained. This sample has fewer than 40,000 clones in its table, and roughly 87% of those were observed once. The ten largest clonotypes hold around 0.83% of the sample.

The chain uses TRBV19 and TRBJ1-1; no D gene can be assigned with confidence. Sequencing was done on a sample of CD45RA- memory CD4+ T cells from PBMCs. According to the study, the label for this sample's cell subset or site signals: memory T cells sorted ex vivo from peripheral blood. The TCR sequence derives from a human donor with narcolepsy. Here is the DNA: TGTGCCAGTAGTATCCCCGGGAACACTGAAGCTTTCTTT. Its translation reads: CASSIPGNTEAFF.